This is a list of T cell receptor beta chains from one sample in a study of blood T cells in healthy people across ages. TCRdb analysed the 5' RACE reads with MiXCR anew, one entry per CDR3 protein. Of hundreds of thousands of distinct CDR3 sequences in the sample, 40% to 45% were seen once. Sequenced sample: blood. The receptors were gathered from a man older than 75 in good health. Both conserved end residues are part of each CDR3.

V	J	CDR3
TRBV7-2	-	CASSARDRVAEQYF
TRBV6-4	TRBJ2-1	CASSPLGRGIGNEQFF
TRBV28	TRBJ1-2	CASRRPGTGDGGYTF
TRBV28	TRBJ1-2	CASSFRGRNYGYTF
TRBV5-1	TRBJ2-2	CASTQQGRSGELFF
TRBV5-6	TRBJ2-1	CASSLGPTASRNNEQFF
TRBV28	TRBJ1-2	CASSPPAGYGYTF
TRBV9	TRBJ2-1	CASSVDDSPNEQFF
TRBV3-1	TRBJ2-3	CASSQGLAGRGDTQYF
TRBV25-1	TRBJ2-7	CASSGRTSGTSDEQYF
TRBV6-2/TRBV6-3	TRBJ2-2	CASRREGSTTGELFF
TRBV20-1	TRBJ2-7	CSAPLPPIKYEQYF
TRBV20-1	TRBJ2-1	CSATDSGTYNEQFF
TRBV7-6	TRBJ1-2	CASSNLGEGSHGYTF
TRBV9	TRBJ2-1	CASSARLAGVGEQFF
TRBV18	TRBJ2-7	CASSPPTSGSNEQYF
TRBV29-1	TRBJ2-2	CSVDQGTGRTGELFF
TRBV2	TRBJ2-3	CASRTQRAGTDTQYF
TRBV7-2	TRBJ2-7	CASSTTAAYEQYF
TRBV9	TRBJ2-3	CASSVGRDRDTDTQYF
TRBV7-8	TRBJ2-3	CASSFGSGSADTQYF
TRBV3-1	TRBJ1-5	CASSLNGEAQPQHF
TRBV15	TRBJ2-7	CATSRDRMGFYEQYF
TRBV6-2/TRBV6-3	TRBJ2-7	CASRRHRNGEVEQYF
TRBV4-3	TRBJ2-2	CASSQSVQEDTGELFF
TRBV11-3	TRBJ2-3	CASSPKTSGGARLRTDTQYF
TRBV13	TRBJ2-5	CASSSTTGREETQYF
TRBV3-1	TRBJ2-3	CASSLMGALEGMGFTDTQYF
TRBV7-6	-	CASSTKDEQYF
TRBV2	TRBJ2-2	CASRLRTSGSAGELFF
TRBV28	TRBJ2-1	CASSFRLAGVTYEQFF
TRBV6-2/TRBV6-3	TRBJ2-4	CASSPYDSGKNIQYF
TRBV28	TRBJ1-5	CASSLYDSSNQPQHF
TRBV5-8	TRBJ2-3	CASRLNRETDTQYF
TRBV3-1	TRBJ2-7	CASSQGLSAGGYNEQYF
TRBV28	TRBJ2-3	CASSTSTLTQYF
TRBV6-5	TRBJ1-1	CASWGAMNTEAFF
TRBV20-1	TRBJ2-1	CSARDFSGRSSYNEQFF
TRBV12-3/TRBV12-4	-	CASSGRAGSDEQYF
TRBV20-1	TRBJ1-2	CSARTTEKGYGYTF
TRBV29-1	TRBJ1-1	CSMRGATEAFF
TRBV2	TRBJ2-5	CASSLRKGETQYF
TRBV20-1	TRBJ2-4	CSARTSGRVSAKNIQYF
TRBV30	TRBJ2-1	CAWSAGGPYNEQFF
TRBV12-3/TRBV12-4	TRBJ1-3	CASSLLQAISGNTIYF
TRBV2	TRBJ1-5	CASSEERRGGLSNQPQHF
TRBV4-3	TRBJ2-7	CASSQETRGLNYEQYF
TRBV4-1	TRBJ2-5	CASSQDFRGTETQYF
TRBV7-8	TRBJ2-2	CASSLRLAGGSRTGELFF
TRBV6-6	TRBJ2-3	CASSYPPDTQYF
TRBV28	TRBJ2-3	CASSLSRGHTDTQYF